The present T cell receptor beta chain was sequenced within a study of T cells in Graves' hyperthyroidism and ophthalmopathy. CDR1 and CDR2 from the germline V gene are SEHNR and FQNEAQ (reference sequence). Trimming cost V 5 bases and J 4 bases, with 23 bases left between them. The CDR3 has 17 residues. Amplified TCR beta CDR3 regions derived from RNA transcripts. RT-PCR in the first round (using the HTBI primer set) targeted the TCR CDR3. TCRdb processed the multiplex PCR reads anew with MiXCR; each CDR3 protein has one entry. Seen here are 500,000 or so distinct CDR3 sequences, 15% to 20% observed once, and the top ten hold around 17%.

Sequenced material: blood. The chain carries TRBV7-9 and TRBJ2-5, with D unclear. The source of this sequence is a woman aged 18-29 years with Graves' ophthalmopathy. Written as DNA, the CDR3 is TGTGCCAGCAGCACCTCCCCTCCAATCCGGCAATCAGAGACCCAGTACTTC. Protein: CASSTSPPIRQSETQYF.